These T cell receptor beta chains were read from a single sample in a study of cytomegalovirus exposure and HLA in healthy donors. Clones were read by immunoSEQ multiplex PCR, and TCRdb kept only the in-frame ones, dropping some. The table records 150,000 to 200,000 clones, 70% to 85% of them present only once. Sequenced sample: PBMCs. Receptor source: a male donor in good health and CMV-seronegative. Each CDR3 is given with its conserved first and last residue. The D gene is left open where the match is weak. Part of the rows lack a size; the others show once, few, many or a class for expanded clones.

D gene: .
J gene: TRBJ1-2
clone size: .
V gene: TRBV27
CDR3 DNA: TGTGCCAGCAGTTTAAGTACCCGAGGAGGGTATGGCTACACCTTC
CDR3 protein: CASSLSTRGGYGYTF

D gene: .
J gene: TRBJ1-1
clone size: .
V gene: TRBV5-8
CDR3 DNA: TGTGCCAGCAGCTTGGCCCCAGGCCGCGCTGAAGCTTTCTTT
CDR3 protein: CASSLAPGRAEAFF

D gene: TRBD1
J gene: TRBJ2-7
clone size: few
V gene: TRBV4-3
CDR3 DNA: TGCGCCAGCGGGGACAGGGGGTCCTACGAGCAGTACTTC
CDR3 protein: CASGDRGSYEQYF

D gene: TRBD2
J gene: TRBJ2-2
clone size: .
V gene: TRBV29-1
CDR3 DNA: TGCAGCGTTGAAGATCTTCCGGGGGGAGCCGGGGAGCTGTTTTTT
CDR3 protein: CSVEDLPGGAGELFF

D gene: .
J gene: TRBJ2-3
clone size: once
V gene: TRBV5-1
CDR3 DNA: TGCGCCAGCAGCTTCCGGGGGAGTGGGACAGATACGCAGTATTTT
CDR3 protein: CASSFRGSGTDTQYF

D gene: TRBD1
J gene: TRBJ1-1
clone size: .
V gene: TRBV29-1
CDR3 DNA: TGCAGCGTTGATCCGGCCGGGACAGGGCAGGGAGCTTTCTTT
CDR3 protein: CSVDPAGTGQGAFF

D gene: .
J gene: TRBJ1-1
clone size: .
V gene: TRBV5-1
CDR3 DNA: TGCGCCAGCAGCTTGGTTCGGGTAGGGGGAGAAGCTTTCTTT
CDR3 protein: CASSLVRVGGEAFF

D gene: .
J gene: TRBJ2-1
clone size: few
V gene: TRBV13
CDR3 DNA: TGTGCCAGCAGCTTAGGCCTCGGGCTAGCGTACCGCAATGAGCAGTTCTTC
CDR3 protein: CASSLGLGLAYRNEQFF

D gene: .
J gene: TRBJ1-2
clone size: few
V gene: TRBV6-5
CDR3 DNA: TGTGCCAGCAAGGACACCAACTATGGCTACACCTTC
CDR3 protein: CASKDTNYGYTF

D gene: .
J gene: TRBJ1-1
clone size: once
V gene: TRBV5-4
CDR3 DNA: TGTGCCAGCAGCTTCCTACAACAGGGATCCACTGAAGCTTTCTTT
CDR3 protein: CASSFLQQGSTEAFF

D gene: TRBD1
J gene: TRBJ2-7
clone size: .
V gene: TRBV7-8
CDR3 DNA: TGTGCCAGCAGCTCGACAGGGGCCGAGCAGTACTTC
CDR3 protein: CASSSTGAEQYF

D gene: .
J gene: TRBJ2-5
clone size: .
V gene: TRBV9
CDR3 DNA: TGTGCCAGCAGCGTAGGGGGAGAAGCCGTGGAGACCCAGTACTTC
CDR3 protein: CASSVGGEAVETQYF

D gene: TRBD1
J gene: TRBJ1-6
clone size: .
V gene: TRBV6-1
CDR3 DNA: TGTGCCAGCAGTTCCGACAGGGGATATTCACCCCTCCACTTT
CDR3 protein: CASSSDRGYSPLHF

D gene: TRBD2
J gene: TRBJ2-1
clone size: .
V gene: TRBV7-8
CDR3 DNA: TGTGCCAGCAGCTTACTCTGGACTAGCGGGAATGAGCAGTTCTTC
CDR3 protein: CASSLLWTSGNEQFF

D gene: TRBD1
J gene: TRBJ1-3
clone size: .
V gene: TRBV7-2
CDR3 DNA: TGTGCCAGCAGCCTGGGACAGGGACTAGACTCTGGAAACACCATATATTTT
CDR3 protein: CASSLGQGLDSGNTIYF

D gene: TRBD2
J gene: TRBJ2-1
clone size: .
V gene: TRBV28
CDR3 DNA: TGTGCCAGCAGTGAGAGCGGGAGCTCCTACAATGAGCAGTTCTTC
CDR3 protein: CASSESGSSYNEQFF

D gene: TRBD1
J gene: TRBJ1-5
clone size: .
V gene: TRBV6-4
CDR3 DNA: TGTGCCAGCAGTCCGGACAGGGATCAGCCCCAGCATTTT
CDR3 protein: CASSPDRDQPQHF

D gene: TRBD2
J gene: TRBJ2-5
clone size: once
V gene: TRBV2
CDR3 DNA: TGTGCCAGCCGGGGAACTAGCGGGGGCCTCCAAGAGACCCAGTACTTC
CDR3 protein: CASRGTSGGLQETQYF

D gene: .
J gene: TRBJ2-3
clone size: .
V gene: TRBV5-1
CDR3 DNA: TGCGCCAGCAGCTTGGATTCGGGCAGGGGCACAGATACGCAGTATTTT
CDR3 protein: CASSLDSGRGTDTQYF

D gene: TRBD1
J gene: TRBJ1-4
clone size: .
V gene: TRBV7-9
CDR3 DNA: TGTGCCAGCGGCTGGGGACAGGGGGCTGCTAATGAAAAACTGTTTTTT
CDR3 protein: CASGWGQGAANEKLFF

D gene: .
J gene: TRBJ1-2
clone size: .
V gene: TRBV5-1
CDR3 DNA: TGCGCCAGCATTAGCAATCCCGTCGTCGGGTTTGGGTTCTATGGCTACACCTTC
CDR3 protein: CASISNPVVGFGFYGYTF

D gene: .
J gene: TRBJ2-3
clone size: .
V gene: TRBV27
CDR3 DNA: TGTGCCGCAAGGTTCTCGGGGAAGGCAGATACGCAGTATTTT
CDR3 protein: CAARFSGKADTQYF

D gene: .
J gene: TRBJ1-2
clone size: once
V gene: TRBV14
CDR3 DNA: TGTGCCAGCAGTCGTACTGACAGAGAAGGGATGGATGGCTACACCTTC
CDR3 protein: CASSRTDREGMDGYTF

D gene: .
J gene: TRBJ1-6
clone size: .
V gene: TRBV2
CDR3 DNA: TGTGCCAGCAGTGAAGAGGCATCAGGGTCTCCACCCCTCCACTTT
CDR3 protein: CASSEEASGSPPLHF

D gene: TRBD1
J gene: TRBJ2-7
clone size: .
V gene: TRBV4-3
CDR3 DNA: TGCGCCAGCAGCCAATCCGGGACAGGGGGATTGTACGAGCAGTACTTC
CDR3 protein: CASSQSGTGGLYEQYF

D gene: TRBD2
J gene: TRBJ2-1
clone size: .
V gene: TRBV7-2
CDR3 DNA: TGTGCCAGCAGCTTTGGCGGGGGGGCCATTGAGCAGTTCTTC
CDR3 protein: CASSFGGGAIEQFF

D gene: TRBD1
J gene: TRBJ2-7
clone size: few
V gene: TRBV6-1
CDR3 DNA: TGTGCCAGCAGCACCTCCGGGACAGGAGCCTACGAGCAGTACTTC
CDR3 protein: CASSTSGTGAYEQYF

D gene: TRBD2
J gene: TRBJ2-7
clone size: .
V gene: TRBV28
CDR3 DNA: TGTGCCAGCAGTTTAAGGATAGCGGGAAGTTGGGAGCAGTACTTC
CDR3 protein: CASSLRIAGSWEQYF

D gene: TRBD1
J gene: TRBJ1-1
clone size: .
V gene: TRBV4-3
CDR3 DNA: TGCGCCAGCAGCCCAGACTACAGGGGAAGGACTGAAGCTTTCTTT
CDR3 protein: CASSPDYRGRTEAFF

D gene: TRBD1
J gene: TRBJ2-7
clone size: .
V gene: TRBV29-1
CDR3 DNA: TGCAGCGTTGAAGGAGACAGGGCCTACGAGCAGTACTTC
CDR3 protein: CSVEGDRAYEQYF

D gene: TRBD2
J gene: TRBJ2-3
clone size: .
V gene: TRBV7-2
CDR3 DNA: TGTGCCAGCAGCTTACTAGCGGGGGGTAGCACAGATACGCAGTATTTT
CDR3 protein: CASSLLAGGSTDTQYF

D gene: TRBD2
J gene: TRBJ2-1
clone size: .
V gene: TRBV7-9
CDR3 DNA: TGTGCCAGCAGCCCGGGACTAGCTCAGGAGGAGCAGTTCTTC
CDR3 protein: CASSPGLAQEEQFF

D gene: .
J gene: TRBJ2-1
clone size: .
V gene: TRBV19
CDR3 DNA: TGTGCCAGTTCGGGAGCCTACAATGAGCAGTTCTTC
CDR3 protein: CASSGAYNEQFF

D gene: .
J gene: TRBJ2-1
clone size: few
V gene: TRBV30
CDR3 DNA: TGTGCCTGGAGGAGAGGTAATGAGCAGTTCTTC
CDR3 protein: CAWRRGNEQFF

D gene: .
J gene: TRBJ1-5
clone size: once
V gene: TRBV11-2
CDR3 DNA: TGTGCCAGCAGCTTAGGGCCCGGGGGCAATCAGCCCCAGCATTTT
CDR3 protein: CASSLGPGGNQPQHF

D gene: TRBD2
J gene: TRBJ2-5
clone size: once
V gene: TRBV4-3
CDR3 DNA: TGCGCCAGCAGCCAAGGGGAGGGGTATCAAGAGACCCAGTACTTC
CDR3 protein: CASSQGEGYQETQYF

D gene: .
J gene: TRBJ1-1
clone size: .
V gene: TRBV11-2
CDR3 DNA: TGTGCCAGCAGCCAAACCAATGCGGGCACTGAAGCTTTCTTT
CDR3 protein: CASSQTNAGTEAFF